These T cell receptor beta chains were read from a single sample in a study of blood T cell repertoires in COVID-19. Profiled with immunoSEQ multiplex PCR; TCRdb holds only in-frame clones, not every one. The sample comprises some 200,000 clones, around nine tenths of which are singletons, and around 12% rests with the top ten. Material: peripheral blood. Receptors originate from a young woman who had recovered from COVID-19. Both conserved end residues are part of each CDR3. The D gene is left open where the match is weak. The size of a clone is reported for some rows only, either as once, few or many, or as a class for expanded clones.

v_gene,d_gene,j_gene,abundance,CDR3aa,CDR3nt
TRBV6-2/TRBV6-3,TRBD2,TRBJ2-1,-,CASSKSGSSYNEQFF,TGTGCCAGCAGTAAAAGCGGGAGTTCCTACAATGAGCAGTTCTTC
TRBV6-4,-,TRBJ2-6,few,CASSEAPLSGANVLTF,TGTGCCAGCAGTGAAGCCCCACTTTCTGGGGCCAACGTCCTGACTTTC
TRBV4-1,TRBD2,TRBJ2-3,few,CASSPRTSGSTDTQYF,TGCGCCAGCAGCCCGAGGACTAGCGGGAGCACAGATACGCAGTATTTT
TRBV24-1,TRBD2,TRBJ2-2,few,CATSDPTSGITGELFF,TGTGCCACCAGTGACCCGACTAGCGGGATAACCGGGGAGCTGTTTTTT
TRBV19,TRBD2,TRBJ2-2,-,CASSIGGLADTGELFF,TGTGCCAGTAGTATAGGCGGACTAGCGGACACCGGGGAGCTGTTTTTT
TRBV11-3,-,TRBJ1-1,-,CASSLGAGDTEAFF,TGTGCCAGCAGCTTAGGGGCGGGCGACACTGAAGCTTTCTTT
TRBV4-2,-,TRBJ1-1,-,CASSQDTGNTEAFF,TGTGCCAGCAGCCAAGATACAGGGAATACTGAAGCTTTCTTT
TRBV6-2/TRBV6-3,-,TRBJ2-7,-,CASSSPRQGANSGRRGEQYF,TGTGCCAGCAGTTCGCCCCGACAGGGGGCAAATAGCGGGAGGCGAGGCGAGCAGTACTTC
TRBV30,-,TRBJ2-2,-,CAWSVALRTGELFF,TGTGCCTGGAGTGTAGCCCTGAGGACCGGGGAGCTGTTTTTT
TRBV6-5,-,TRBJ1-2,-,CASSSRLYGYTF,TGTGCCAGCAGTTCCCGACTCTATGGCTACACCTTC
TRBV25-1,-,TRBJ2-7,few,CASSASRGYEQYF,TGTGCCAGCAGTGCCTCACGGGGGTACGAGCAGTACTTC
TRBV6-2/TRBV6-3,-,TRBJ2-2,-,CASSYLRANTGELFF,TGTGCCAGCAGTTACCTCCGCGCGAACACCGGGGAGCTGTTTTTT
TRBV27,-,TRBJ1-6,-,CASRGPGHLNSPLHF,TGTGCCAGCAGGGGACCGGGACATCTTAATTCACCCCTCCACTTT
TRBV27,-,TRBJ1-6,-,CASSSREYNSPLHF,TGTGCCAGCAGTTCCAGGGAATATAATTCACCCCTCCACTTT
TRBV29-1,TRBD1,TRBJ2-7,-,CSVEGDSPYEQYF,TGCAGCGTTGAAGGGGACAGCCCCTACGAGCAGTACTTC
TRBV12-5,TRBD1,TRBJ1-2,-,CASGLVGQGDAPPHGYTF,TGTGCTAGTGGTTTGGTGGGACAGGGGGACGCCCCCCCCCATGGCTACACCTTC
TRBV19,-,TRBJ2-4,-,CASSVTDIAKNIQYF,TGTGCCAGTAGTGTAACAGACATAGCCAAAAACATTCAGTACTTC
TRBV4-1,-,TRBJ2-7,once,CASSLETAHYEQYF,TGCGCCAGCAGCCTGGAGACGGCTCACTACGAGCAGTACTTC
TRBV6-2/TRBV6-3,TRBD2,TRBJ2-1,-,CASSTSGKSRQFF,TGTGCCAGCAGTACCAGCGGGAAAAGTAGGCAGTTCTTC
TRBV4-1,TRBD2,TRBJ2-1,-,CASSRGTSGYNEQFF,TGCGCCAGCAGCCGAGGGACTAGCGGGTACAATGAGCAGTTCTTC
TRBV19,-,TRBJ2-7,-,CASSLGGGGYEQYF,TGTGCCAGTAGCCTTGGGGGGGGCGGTTACGAGCAGTACTTC
TRBV19,-,TRBJ2-5,-,CASSIVAEETQYF,TGTGCCAGTAGTATAGTAGCAGAAGAGACCCAGTACTTC
TRBV4-1,-,TRBJ1-4,once,CASSQPTGPPRNEKLFF,TGCGCCAGCAGCCAGCCCACAGGGCCCCCGCGTAATGAAAAACTGTTTTTT
TRBV5-4,TRBD1,TRBJ1-2,-,CASSSRDSLFYGYTF,TGTGCCAGCAGCTCCAGGGACAGCCTCTTCTATGGCTACACCTTC
TRBV27,TRBD1,TRBJ2-7,-,CASSLGTGLSYEQYF,TGTGCCAGCAGTTTAGGGACAGGGCTTTCCTACGAGCAGTACTTC
TRBV19,-,TRBJ2-2,once,CASSRPPGQNTGELFF,TGTGCCAGTAGTAGACCTCCGGGACAGAACACCGGGGAGCTGTTTTTT
TRBV10-1,-,TRBJ2-7,-,CASREDWGESLNSYEQYF,TGCGCCAGCAGAGAGGATTGGGGGGAGTCCCTAAACTCCTACGAGCAGTACTTC
TRBV19,-,TRBJ1-1,-,CATETSRGTEAFF,TGTGCCACCGAAACTTCAAGGGGGACTGAAGCTTTCTTT
TRBV5-5,-,TRBJ1-2,once,CASSVDSYGYTF,TGTGCCAGCAGCGTCGACAGCTATGGCTACACCTTC
TRBV10-3,TRBD1,TRBJ2-4,-,CAISPDRGVEYF,TGTGCCATCAGTCCCGACAGGGGGGTTGAGTACTTC
TRBV21-1,-,TRBJ1-4,-,CASSKVREEREKLFF,TGTGCCAGCAGCAAAGTTAGGGAGGAGCGTGAAAAACTGTTTTTT
TRBV7-6,-,TRBJ2-1,-,CASSRTPGLDNEQFF,TGTGCCAGCAGTCGTACGCCGGGACTGGACAATGAGCAGTTCTTC
TRBV6-5,-,TRBJ2-2,-,CASITDREFAGELFF,TGTGCCAGCATCACGGACCGGGAGTTTGCCGGGGAGCTGTTTTTT
TRBV6-2/TRBV6-3,-,TRBJ1-5,-,CASSYSGANQPQHF,TGTGCCAGCAGTTACTCAGGGGCCAATCAGCCCCAGCATTTT
TRBV5-1,TRBD2,TRBJ2-1,-,CATSGGTYNEQFF,TGCGCCACCTCCGGGGGGACTTACAATGAGCAGTTCTTC
TRBV19,TRBD2,TRBJ2-5,-,CASSGTSGQTQYF,TGTGCCAGTAGTGGGACTAGCGGGCAGACCCAGTACTTC
TRBV13,TRBD2,TRBJ2-2,-,CASSPNPGSGRAVAGELFF,TGTGCCAGCAGCCCCAACCCCGGAAGCGGGAGGGCCGTAGCCGGGGAGCTGTTTTTT
TRBV24-1,TRBD2,TRBJ2-3,-,CATSELAGDTDTQYF,TGTGCCACCAGTGAACTAGCGGGCGACACAGATACGCAGTATTTT
TRBV5-1,TRBD1,TRBJ1-2,-,CASSPQGQTAYGYTF,TGCGCCAGCAGCCCCCAGGGACAGACTGCCTATGGCTACACCTTC
TRBV7-9,-,TRBJ1-2,few,CASSFSTGRRDGYTF,TGTGCCAGCAGCTTCTCGACAGGACGACGTGATGGCTACACCTTC
TRBV4-3,-,TRBJ1-1,once,CASSPKTRYTEAFF,TGCGCCAGCAGCCCTAAAACCAGGTACACTGAAGCTTTCTTT
TRBV9,-,TRBJ2-5,-,CASSVGHGPKGETQYF,TGTGCCAGCAGCGTAGGTCACGGTCCGAAGGGGGAGACCCAGTACTTC
TRBV27,TRBD2,TRBJ2-7,-,CASSFSGLAGTYEQYF,TGTGCCAGCAGTTTCTCCGGACTAGCGGGAACCTACGAGCAGTACTTC
TRBV4-1,TRBD1,TRBJ2-3,-,CASSQDRDRGTTDTQYF,TGCGCCAGCAGCCAAGATCGAGACAGGGGGACCACAGATACGCAGTATTTT
TRBV5-1,TRBD2,TRBJ2-3,-,CASSAGLAGVTDTQYF,TGCGCCAGCAGCGCGGGACTAGCGGGCGTCACAGATACGCAGTATTTT
TRBV7-9,TRBD1,TRBJ2-7,-,CASSLVNRGRARYEQYF,TGTGCCAGCAGCTTAGTTAACAGGGGGCGGGCGAGATACGAGCAGTACTTC
TRBV25-1,TRBD2,TRBJ2-7,few,CASSGGLAGVGYEQYF,TGTGCCAGCAGTGGGGGACTAGCGGGAGTTGGCTACGAGCAGTACTTC
TRBV18,TRBD1,TRBJ1-5,once,CASSPTTGADQPQHF,TGTGCCAGCTCTCCAACAACAGGGGCCGATCAGCCCCAGCATTTT
TRBV10-3,TRBD2,TRBJ2-1,-,CATASGTTYNEQFF,TGTGCCACAGCTAGCGGGACTACCTACAATGAGCAGTTCTTC
TRBV7-9,-,TRBJ1-5,-,CASSLTEPQPQHF,TGTGCCAGCAGCTTGACAGAGCCCCAGCCCCAGCATTTT
TRBV12-3/TRBV12-4,-,TRBJ1-2,-,CASTLRVSDGYTF,TGTGCCAGCACTCTGCGAGTCTCTGATGGCTACACCTTC
TRBV28,-,TRBJ2-7,-,CASSSLSGFGSYEQYF,TGTGCCAGCAGTTCATTATCAGGGTTTGGATCCTACGAGCAGTACTTC
TRBV30,-,TRBJ2-5,-,CAEAHQETQYF,TGTGCAGAGGCACATCAAGAGACCCAGTACTTC
TRBV9,-,TRBJ1-1,-,CASSGNSYTEAFF,TGTGCCAGCAGCGGAAACAGTTACACTGAAGCTTTCTTT
TRBV5-4,TRBD1,TRBJ1-2,-,CASSLETGRYGYTF,TGTGCCAGCAGCTTGGAGACAGGGCGCTATGGCTACACCTTC
TRBV6-2/TRBV6-3,-,TRBJ1-6,-,CASSLSAGSPLHF,TGTGCCAGCAGTTTATCGGCGGGATCACCCCTCCACTTT
TRBV5-1,TRBD2,TRBJ2-2,-,CASSGLAGEAGAGELFF,TGCGCCAGCAGCGGACTAGCGGGAGAGGCAGGCGCCGGGGAGCTGTTTTTT
TRBV6-5,TRBD1,TRBJ1-2,-,CASSYSGTVTYGYTF,TGTGCCAGCAGTTACTCTGGGACAGTTACCTATGGCTACACCTTC
TRBV7-9,TRBD2,TRBJ2-1,few,CASSLGASGMIGNEQFF,TGTGCCAGCAGCTTAGGCGCTAGCGGGATGATCGGCAATGAGCAGTTCTTC